Below, 10 T cell receptor beta chains from the same sample are listed, as sequenced in a study of cytomegalovirus exposure and HLA in healthy donors. The PCR had 60 Vbeta and 13 Jbeta primers. Clones were read by immunoSEQ multiplex PCR, and TCRdb kept only the in-frame ones, dropping some. The repertoire consists of about 200,000 clones, with 70% to 85% occurring once and the leading ten covering 0.2% to 0.25%. Sequenced: PBMCs. These receptors all come from a girl aged 2 to 9 in good health and CMV-seronegative.

The chain carries TRBV7-8 and TRBJ2-7; weak D call: TRBD1 (6 bases). Germline CDR1 reads SGHVS; CDR2 reads FQNEAQ. The CDR3 extends over 15 amino acids. V lost 5 bases and J lost 2, with 16 bases in between. The CDR3 reads CASSPTGGQTYEQYF. CDR3 sequence (DNA): TGTGCCAGCAGCCCTACCGGCGGACAGACCTACGAGCAGTACTTC. Using reference TRBV7-8 and TRBJ2-7 for the parts outside the CDR3, the full variable domain is GAGVSQSPRYKVAKRGQDVALRCDPISGHVSLFWYQQALGQGPEFLTYFQNEAQLDKSGLPSDRFFAERPEGSVSTLKIQRTQQEDSAVYLCASSPTGGQTYEQYFGPGTRLTVT.

The CDR3 nucleotides read TGCGCCAGCAGCGCGGGGGACTACCCATATGAGCAGTTCTTC. Amino acids: CASSAGDYPYEQFF. The rearrangement uses TRBV5-1 and TRBJ2-1, with 7 nucleotides matching TRBD2. Germline V gene data show CDR1 as SGHRS and CDR2 as YFSETQ. The ends lost 4 bases at V and 8 bases at J; junction bases unmatched: 9. This CDR3 is 14 amino acids long. Variable domain in full (rest from reference TRBV5-1 and TRBJ2-1): KAGVTQTPRYLIKTRGQQVTLSCSPISGHRSVSWYQQTPGQGLQFLFEYFSETQRNKGNFPGRFSGRQFSNSRSEMNVSTLELGDSALYLCASSAGDYPYEQFFGPGTRLTVL.

The chain is built from TRBV30 and TRBJ1-5; D unclear. Germline CDR1 and CDR2: GTSNPN and SVGIG (reference sequence). V lost 7 bases to trimming and J lost 6 bases, with 22 bases between them. This CDR3 has 15 amino acids. The CDR3: CAFDFGGRARQPQHF. The DNA for the CDR3 is TGTGCCTTCGACTTTGGAGGGAGGGCGCGTCAGCCCCAGCATTTT.

The chain links TRBV5-1 to TRBJ1-5; 8 nucleotides line up with TRBD1. Per the germline V gene, CDR1 is SGHRS and CDR2 is YFSETQ. The trim removed 4 bases at V and 7 bases at J, leaving 10 bases unmatched. The CDR3 runs to 15 residues. Written as DNA, the CDR3 is TGCGCCAGCAGCCCGGAAGGACAGGGTTTGCAGCCCCAGCATTTT. Translating gives CASSPEGQGLQPQHF.

V and J are TRBV5-6 and TRBJ1-5; D might be TRBD1 (5 bases). The V and J ends lost 4 bases and 5 bases respectively, with 13 bases between them. Germline V gene data show CDR1 as SGHDT and CDR2 as YYEEEE. The CDR3 runs 14 residues. The CDR3 loop reads CASSPGLGYQPQHF. The CDR3 DNA is TGTGCCAGCAGCCCAGGGTTGGGGTATCAGCCCCAGCATTTT.

The chain links TRBV10-3 to TRBJ1-2; 9 positions agree with TRBD1. The trim removed 4 bases at V and 4 bases at J, leaving 16 bases unmatched. The CDR3 has 18 amino acids. Germline V lookup: CDR1 ENHRY, CDR2 SYGVKD. CDR3 nucleotide sequence: TGTGCCATCAGTGCTCACGAGGACAGGGGATTGGGCGGCTATGGCTACACCTTC. Residues: CAISAHEDRGLGGYGYTF.

V usage is TRBV4-1 and J usage is TRBJ2-7; D unclear. CDR1 is MGHRA, CDR2 YSYEKL, per germline. Trimming cost V 1 base and J 1 base, with 14 bases left between them. The length of the CDR3 is 16 residues. This CDR3 is CASSQVRGGASYEQYF. The DNA of the CDR3 is TGCGCCAGCAGCCAAGTACGTGGCGGCGCATCCTACGAGCAGTACTTC.

The rearrangement links TRBV10-3 to TRBJ2-4; possible D gene TRBD2, 6 bases. The germline V gene encodes CDR1 ENHRY and CDR2 SYGVKD. The V end lost 3 bases, the J end lost 1 base, and 10 bases lay between the germline ends. This CDR3 comprises 15 residues. CDR3 DNA: TGTGCCATCAGTGAACCGGGGGAGGCCAAAAACATTCAGTACTTC. Translation gives CAISEPGEAKNIQYF.

This chain uses TRBV6-1 with TRBJ1-5; 9 nucleotides agree with TRBD1. The germline CDR1 and CDR2 sequences are MNHNS and SASEGT. This CDR3 spans 14 amino acids. V dropped 4 bases and J dropped 6; count of bases not matched to a gene: 4. The CDR3 DNA follows: TGTGCCAGCAGTGGGTACAGGGGGCGTCAGCCCCAGCATTTT. This translates into CASSGYRGRQPQHF.

The J gene is TRBJ2-3, the V gene TRBV30; TRBD1 might be the D (5 bases). The CDR3 runs 12 residues. Germline V gene lookup returns CDR1 GTSNPN and CDR2 SVGIG (reference sequence). The V and J ends lost 4 bases and 9 bases respectively, with 14 bases between them. For the CDR3, the DNA is TGTGCCTGGAAAATCTCAGGGCGCACGCAGTATTTT. Its protein is CAWKISGRTQYF. The whole variable domain, filled in from reference TRBV30 and TRBJ2-3, reads SQTIHQWPATLVQPVGSPLSLECTVEGTSNPNLYWYRQAAGRGLQLLFYSVGIGQISSEVPQNLSASRPQDRQFILSSKKLLLSDSGFYLCAWKISGRTQYFGPGTRLTVL.